What follows describes a single TCR beta chain. Its matching antigen is unknown. Profiling relied on immunoSEQ multiplex PCR, and the TCRdb table lists in-frame clones only, not all of them. The sample lists around 140,000 clones, just under 95% occurring once. CDR1 MNHEY and CDR2 SVGAGI come from the germline V gene. The V segment lost 6 bases and the J segment 4 bases; nucleotides outside the gene matches: 6. The CDR3 has 14 amino acids. This entry is derived from a study of T cell responses to AZD1222 COVID-19 vaccine. In the study overall: Pooling covered second doses at about 4 or about 12 weeks. General study results and limits: Baseline serostatus was positive in only a handful of AZD1222 recipients. Repertoires were obtained only post-peak T cell response.

Material: peripheral blood, obtained on day 0 of AZD1222 vaccination. This TCR derives from an adult in good health. The chain is built from TRBV6-5 and TRBJ1-3; 7 bases fit TRBD1. CDR3 nucleotides: TGTGCCAGCAGCCCGACAGGGCTCGGAAACACCATATATTTT. It codes for CASSPTGLGNTIYF.